This TCR beta chain was documented in a study of CD8 T cells in ankylosing spondylitis. Regarding the study as a whole: Earlier literature documents some of the motif variants in reactive arthritis synovial fluid and blood. Seemingly characteristic of ankylosing spondylitis blood was a TCR beta motif consisting of under ten highly homologous variants. Researchers report that disease-linked clones proved CD8+ and relatively rare in peripheral blood.

Molecular-barcoded quantitative 5'-RACE produced these TCR beta libraries. TCRdb ran MiXCR on the 5' RACE reads and lists one entry per CDR3 protein. The sample holds just under 95,000 distinct CDR3 sequences; roughly 8.8% are singletons and the top ten take roughly 5.5%. As for this clonotype: Its antigen is unidentified.

The TCR sequence derives from a male donor with ankylosing spondylitis or in good health (not recorded which). The sample was blood, either unsorted or a sorted T cell fraction (not recorded which).

For the CDR3, the DNA is TGCGCCAGCAGCTTGGATTACAGTACAAATAACTATGGCTACACCTTC. Protein product: CASSLDYSTNNYGYTF. The gene calls are TRBV5-1 and TRBJ1-2; D is uncertain. Trimming cost V 0 bases and J 1 base, with 13 bases left between them. The CDR3 covers 16 residues. The germline V gene encodes CDR1 SGHRS and CDR2 YFSETQ.